The next 12 T cell receptor beta chains were all read from a single sample in a study of blood T cells in healthy people across ages. The second PCR ran roughly 7 to 12 cycles with a sample-barcoded 5' primer and J-beta primers. TCRdb used MiXCR to reprocess the 5' RACE reads, holding one entry per CDR3 protein. The sample has 750,000 to 1,000,000 distinct CDR3 sequences; roughly 28% are singletons. This sample was also put to use in a study of T cells of mothers and their children.

The sequenced sample consisted of blood. The receptors come from a woman between 40 and 55 years old in good health.

About this clonotype: This may stem from a read error, because a much larger clone lies one nucleotide away. The rearrangement links TRBV20-1 to TRBJ1-1; D is ambiguous. From germline, CDR1 is DFQATT and CDR2 SNEGSKA (reference sequence). This CDR3 comprises 15 residues. V was shortened by 0 bases and J by 3 bases, with 14 bases between the two germline ends. The CDR3 bases are TGCAGTGCTAGAGATGGGCCGACTTTGGACACTGAAGCTTTCTTT. It encodes CSARDGPTLDTEAFF.

The DNA for the CDR3 is TGTGCCAGCAGCTTAGACCCACTAGCGGGGGGGCCGCGAATCACAGATACGCAGTATTTT. Encoded protein: CASSLDPLAGGPRITDTQYF. The chain recombines TRBV7-8 with TRBJ2-3; 13 bases are a match to TRBD2. Germline V gives CDR1 SGHVS, CDR2 FQNEAQ. The V gene end was trimmed by 1 base and the J gene end by 2 bases; junction bases not matched to a gene: 12. The CDR3 loop spans 20 amino acids.

This clonotype appeared a few times. The J gene is TRBJ2-5, the V gene TRBV25-1; TRBD1 might be the D (6 bases). The CDR3 is 13 amino acids. Germline V gives CDR1 MGHDK, CDR2 SYGVNS. V was shortened by 6 bases and J by 7 bases, with 15 bases between the two germline ends. CDR3 DNA: TGTGCCAGCAGCGCTACAGGGTGCGGGACCCAGTACTTC. Its translation is CASSATGCGTQYF. The full variable domain, its missing parts supplied by reference TRBV25-1 and TRBJ2-5, is EADIYQTPRYLVIGTGKKITLECSQTMGHDKMYWYQQDPGMELHLIHYSYGVNSTEKGDLSSESTVSRIRTEHFPLTLESARPSHTSQYLCASSATGCGTQYFGPGTRLLVL.

In its sample, this clonotype was seen many times. The chain has TRBV20-1 and TRBJ2-3, with D tentatively TRBD1 (5 bases). V was pared by 1 base and J by 0 bases, with 11 bases between. From germline, CDR1 is DFQATT and CDR2 SNEGSKA (reference sequence). The CDR3 length is 15 residues. CDR3 DNA: TGCAGTGCTAGAGCCCCAGGGCAGAGCACAGATACGCAGTATTTT. Translation: CSARAPGQSTDTQYF.

This clonotype was detected many times. The chain links TRBV12-3 or TRBV12-4 to TRBJ1-6; D may be TRBD1 (6 bases). V gave up 6 bases and J gave up 9 bases, with 15 bases separating them. CDR3 length: 14 amino acids. CDR3 loop: CASSTGGRSSPLHF. CDR3 bases: TGTGCCAGCAGCACCGGGGGCCGTAGTTCACCCCTCCACTTT.

This clonotype was recorded many times. The rearrangement joins TRBV20-1 to TRBJ2-5; D remains ambiguous. This CDR3 spans 16 amino acids. CDR1 is DFQATT and CDR2 is SNEGSKA in the germline V gene (reference sequence). V lost 2 bases and J 4 bases, leaving 20 bases between the germline ends. In DNA, the CDR3 is TGCAGTGCTAGACCTTCCGGACGGGTGCGCTTAGAGACCCAGTACTTC. It encodes CSARPSGRVRLETQYF.

The chain links TRBV5-1 to TRBJ2-5; D is perhaps TRBD1 (5 bases). Per the germline V gene, CDR1 is SGHRS and CDR2 is YFSETQ. The CDR3 length is 15 residues. V was trimmed by 3 bases and J by 0 bases, leaving 12 bases between them. CDR3 sequence reads: CASSSPGMYQETQYF. The CDR3 DNA reads as TGCGCCAGCAGCTCCCCAGGGATGTACCAAGAGACCCAGTACTTC.

Of note for this clonotype: An end of the junction differs from the germline gene, which may be a read error. V gene TRBV27 combines with J gene TRBJ2-1, with D possibly TRBD1 on 6 matching bases. The CDR3 runs to 14 residues. Germline V gene data show CDR1 as MNHEY and CDR2 as SMNVEV (reference sequence). The CDR3 DNA sequence: TGTGCCAGCAGCCGGGACACTCTTCGGGATGAGCGGTTCTTC. This sequence encodes CASSRDTLRDERFF.

The chain has TRBV3-1 and TRBJ1-4; TRBD1 agrees at 7 bases. CDR1 is LGHDT and CDR2 is YNNKEL in the germline V gene (reference sequence). There are 18 residues in the CDR3. The ends lost 1 base at V and 7 bases at J; junction bases unmatched: 15. For the CDR3, the DNA is TGTGCCAGCAGCCAAGGCGGAGGAGGGGGCGCCGGTACTGAAAAACTGTTTTTT. Translating it yields CASSQGGGGGAGTEKLFF. Full variable domain (remainder filled in from reference TRBV3-1 and TRBJ1-4): DTAVSQTPKYLVTQMGNDKSIKCEQNLGHDTMYWYKQDSKKFLKIMFSYNNKELIINETVPNRFSPKSPDKAHLNLHINSLELGDSAVYFCASSQGGGGGAGTEKLFFGSGTQLSVL.

This clonotype was seen a few times. The chain recombines TRBV19 with TRBJ2-7; no clear D. Germline V CDR1 and CDR2: LNHDA, SQIVND (reference sequence). V shed 2 bases and J shed 2 bases, with 7 bases lying between them. This CDR3 is 13 amino acids long. CDR3 protein: CASSIRGTYEQYF. Here the CDR3 DNA reads TGTGCCAGTAGTATACGAGGAACCTACGAGCAGTACTTC.

Only a few counts were recorded for this clonotype. The chain combines TRBV7-9 with TRBJ2-2; 7 positions agree with TRBD1. The CDR3 has 15 residues. Germline V gives CDR1 SEHNR, CDR2 FQNEAQ (reference sequence). The J segment lost 2 bases and the V segment lost 5 bases, leaving 5 bases of the junction unmatched. CDR3 sequence reads: CASSLQGRNTGELFF. DNA of the CDR3: TGTGCCAGCAGCCTACAGGGGCGTAACACCGGGGAGCTGTTTTTT.

The chain couples TRBV4-2 to TRBJ1-1; 9 bases line up with TRBD1. Losses at the gene ends were 1 base for V and 4 bases for J; bases not matched to a gene: 7. CDR3 length: 16 residues. The germline V gene encodes CDR1 LGHNA and CDR2 YNFKEQ. The CDR3 nucleotides are TGTGCCAGCAGCCAAGTCGACAGGGGGGGGGGCACTGAAGCTTTCTTT. Residues: CASSQVDRGGGTEAFF.